These 4 T cell receptor beta chains were all obtained from the same sample, sequenced in a study of post-analysis software for immune sequencing data. Findings and caveats of the study: In patients, TRBV5-6, TRBV5-1 and TRBV20-1 belonged to roughly 5 TRBV segments found more frequently than in controls.

Incorporated into the TCR beta cDNA libraries were unique molecular identifiers, which served to reduce PCR and sequencing biases. TCRdb used MiXCR to reprocess the PCR reads, holding one entry per CDR3 protein. The sample consists of roughly 670,000 distinct CDR3 sequences, around 64% of them appearing once. For these TCRs, the target antigens are not known. The sequencing input was blood. These receptors all come from a girl between 2 and 10 years old with multiple sclerosis.

This sequence joins TRBV7-6 and TRBJ2-1, with D unclear. V shed 2 bases and J shed 0 bases, with 11 bases lying between them. The CDR3 is 16 residues long. From germline, CDR1 is SGHVS and CDR2 FNYEAQ. Here the CDR3 reads CASSLLVHSSYNEQFF. In DNA form, the CDR3 reads TGTGCCAGCAGCTTATTGGTACACTCCTCCTACAATGAGCAGTTCTTC.

The rearrangement joins TRBV20-1 to TRBJ2-5; the D is unclear. V lost 3 bases and J 3 bases, leaving 11 bases between the germline ends. CDR1 DFQATT and CDR2 SNEGSKA come from the germline V gene (reference sequence). This CDR3 has 13 residues. The CDR3 is CSASLLVEETQYF. The CDR3 DNA sequence: TGCAGTGCTAGTTTGCTAGTGGAAGAGACCCAGTACTTC.

This chain uses TRBV25-1 with TRBJ1-1; D gene unclear. This CDR3 has 16 residues. In germline, CDR1 is MGHDK, CDR2 SYGVNS. Trimming stripped 2 bases from V and 3 bases from J, with 16 bases between. CDR3 DNA sequence: TGTGCCAGCAGTGAAAACGCCCTCACGAGGGACACTGAAGCTTTCTTT. The encoded protein is CASSENALTRDTEAFF. Drawing the rest from reference TRBV25-1 and TRBJ1-1, the complete variable domain is EADIYQTPRYLVIGTGKKITLECSQTMGHDKMYWYQQDPGMELHLIHYSYGVNSTEKGDLSSESTVSRIRTEHFPLTLESARPSHTSQYLCASSENALTRDTEAFFGQGTRLTVV.

V usage is TRBV10-3 and J usage is TRBJ2-7; D may be TRBD2 (6 bases). CDR1 ENHRY and CDR2 SYGVKD come from the germline V gene. CDR3 length: 11 amino acids. V dropped 8 bases and J dropped 3 bases, with 8 bases sitting between them. The CDR3 nucleotides read TGTGCCATCGCGACTAGCTACGAGCAGTACTTC. This translates into CAIATSYEQYF.